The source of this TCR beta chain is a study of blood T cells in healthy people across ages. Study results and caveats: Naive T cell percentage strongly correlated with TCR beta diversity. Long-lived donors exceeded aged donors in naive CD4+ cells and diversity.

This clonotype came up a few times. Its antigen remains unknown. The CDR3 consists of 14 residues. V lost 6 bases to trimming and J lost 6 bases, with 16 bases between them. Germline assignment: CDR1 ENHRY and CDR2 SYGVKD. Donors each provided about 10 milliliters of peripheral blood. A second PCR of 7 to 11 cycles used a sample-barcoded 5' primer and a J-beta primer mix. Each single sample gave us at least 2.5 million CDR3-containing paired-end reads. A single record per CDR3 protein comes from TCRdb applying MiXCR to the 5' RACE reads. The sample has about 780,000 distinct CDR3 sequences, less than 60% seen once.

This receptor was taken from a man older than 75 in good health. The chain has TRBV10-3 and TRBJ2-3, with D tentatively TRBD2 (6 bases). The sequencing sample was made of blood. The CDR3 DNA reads TGTGCCATCAGGAGGGACTCTGGGGGGGATACGCAGTATTTT. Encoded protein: CAIRRDSGGDTQYF.